A selection of T cell receptor beta chains follows, all from one sample in a study of cytomegalovirus exposure and HLA in healthy donors. Produced via immunoSEQ multiplex PCR; TCRdb's table is partial and in-frame only. The sample includes a few hundred thousand clones, 75% to 90% of them seen just once. Material: PBMCs. Receptors were obtained from a woman aged 18-30 years in good health and CMV-seronegative. The CDR3 runs from the conserved cysteine through the conserved F or W. D genes are given only for firm matches. Expanded clones get a size class; other rows say once, few or many, or leave the size out.

J gene,V gene,D gene,clone size,CDR3 protein,CDR3 DNA
TRBJ2-5,TRBV5-6,TRBD2,-,CANSLRTSGSVETQYF,TGTGCCAACAGCCTCCGGACTAGCGGGAGTGTGGAGACCCAGTACTTC
TRBJ1-2,TRBV6-5,-,-,CASSYGGHLNYGYTF,TGTGCCAGCAGTTACGGGGGACACCTAAACTATGGCTACACCTTC
TRBJ1-2,TRBV28,-,-,CASSPPPTDYGYTF,TGTGCCAGCAGTCCTCCACCGACAGACTATGGCTACACCTTC
TRBJ1-2,TRBV10-1,-,-,CASLQNYGYTF,TGCGCCAGCCTTCAGAACTATGGCTACACCTTC
TRBJ2-7,TRBV7-2,-,-,CASSSQGSYEQYF,TGTGCCAGCAGCTCACAGGGTTCTTACGAGCAGTACTTC
TRBJ2-7,TRBV13,TRBD1,-,CASSSGQGGPYEQYF,TGTGCCAGCAGCTCCGGACAGGGGGGCCCCTACGAGCAGTACTTC
TRBJ1-2,TRBV5-4,TRBD1,few,CASSLDRGGAPGGYTF,TGTGCCAGCAGCTTGGACCGAGGGGGCGCACCGGGTGGCTACACCTTC
TRBJ2-7,TRBV7-2,TRBD1,-,CASSLVDRLGEQYF,TGTGCCAGCAGCTTAGTGGACAGGTTGGGCGAGCAGTACTTC
TRBJ2-1,TRBV9,-,-,CASSVVDILGIQQFF,TGTGCCAGCAGCGTAGTGGATATTCTAGGTATTCAGCAGTTCTTC
TRBJ1-5,TRBV4-1,TRBD1,-,CASSQDRARGLNQPQHF,TGCGCCAGCAGCCAAGATAGGGCCAGGGGGCTCAATCAGCCCCAGCATTTT
TRBJ2-5,TRBV7-9,-,-,CASSISGRETQYF,TGTGCCAGCAGCATCTCAGGTCGAGAGACCCAGTACTTC
TRBJ2-7,TRBV28,-,-,CASSLKGDGEQYF,TGTGCCAGCAGTTTAAAGGGGGACGGCGAGCAGTACTTC
TRBJ2-3,TRBV6-6,-,-,CASSYSGLGGTDTQYF,TGTGCCAGCAGTTACTCGGGACTGGGTGGCACAGATACGCAGTATTTT
TRBJ2-7,TRBV6-6,-,few,CASSLNRGGDEQYF,TGTGCCAGCAGTCTCAACAGGGGCGGGGACGAGCAGTACTTC
TRBJ2-2,TRBV5-6,TRBD1,-,CASSRGRTGELFF,TGTGCCAGCAGCAGGGGGCGTACCGGGGAGCTGTTTTTT
TRBJ2-1,TRBV28,TRBD2,few,CASSWLADNEQFF,TGTGCCAGCAGTTGGCTAGCGGACAATGAGCAGTTCTTC
TRBJ2-2,TRBV27,-,-,CASSLRGSGFLNTGELFF,TGTGCCAGCAGTTTACGGGGCAGCGGGTTCCTTAACACCGGGGAGCTGTTTTTT
TRBJ2-3,TRBV27,-,-,CASRGLKRADTQYF,TGTGCCAGCAGAGGCCTTAAGCGGGCAGATACGCAGTATTTT
TRBJ1-2,TRBV5-1,TRBD1,-,CASRDSGQGRFANYGYTF,TGCGCCAGCAGGGACTCGGGACAGGGCCGCTTCGCTAACTATGGCTACACCTTC
TRBJ2-3,TRBV28,TRBD2,-,CASAGEGTDTQYF,TGTGCCAGCGCGGGAGAGGGCACAGATACGCAGTATTTT
TRBJ1-1,TRBV5-4,-,-,CASSSDRYTEAFF,TGTGCCAGCAGTTCTGACAGGTACACTGAAGCTTTCTTT
TRBJ2-7,TRBV28,-,-,CASSPQGPLRYEQYF,TGTGCCAGCAGTCCACAGGGCCCCCTTAGGTACGAGCAGTACTTC
TRBJ2-5,TRBV19,TRBD2,-,CASSREGQETQYF,TGTGCCAGTAGTCGGGAGGGTCAAGAGACCCAGTACTTC
TRBJ1-5,TRBV27,-,few,CASSLLSEGRPQHF,TGTGCCAGCAGTTTACTTTCCGAGGGCAGGCCCCAGCATTTT
TRBJ2-1,TRBV5-1,TRBD1,-,CASRSTGGVRSEQFF,TGCGCCAGCAGGTCGACAGGGGGCGTGAGAAGTGAGCAGTTCTTC
TRBJ2-1,TRBV5-1,-,-,CASSYRVFDEQFF,TGCGCCAGCAGCTACAGGGTTTTCGATGAGCAGTTCTTC
TRBJ2-7,TRBV5-8,-,-,CASSFDSTYEQYF,TGTGCCAGCAGCTTTGACAGCACCTACGAGCAGTACTTC
TRBJ1-2,TRBV7-9,-,once,CASSFTSNYGYTF,TGTGCCAGCAGTTTCACTTCTAACTATGGCTACACCTTC
TRBJ1-2,TRBV7-9,-,-,CASSLDYREFDYGYTF,TGTGCCAGCAGCTTAGATTACAGGGAGTTTGACTATGGCTACACCTTC
TRBJ1-1,TRBV2,TRBD1,-,CASRDRSDWGTGGADTEAFF,TGTGCCAGCAGGGATCGGAGTGATTGGGGGACAGGGGGCGCGGACACTGAAGCTTTCTTT
TRBJ2-1,TRBV6-5,TRBD2,-,CASSYPSGGQFF,TGTGCCAGCAGTTACCCCAGCGGGGGGCAGTTCTTC
TRBJ1-1,TRBV19,TRBD1,few,CASSARDRRNTEAFF,TGTGCCAGTAGTGCTCGGGACAGGCGGAACACTGAAGCTTTCTTT
TRBJ1-5,TRBV7-9,TRBD1,-,CASSPLPRQGNQPQHF,TGTGCCAGCAGCCCCCTTCCTCGACAGGGGAATCAGCCCCAGCATTTT
TRBJ1-5,TRBV19,TRBD1,-,CASSTQGALLNQPQHF,TGTGCCAGTAGTACCCAGGGGGCACTGCTTAATCAGCCCCAGCATTTT
TRBJ2-2,TRBV19,-,few,CASSIGRGPGELFF,TGTGCCAGTAGTATAGGCAGGGGTCCCGGGGAGCTGTTTTTT
TRBJ1-5,TRBV7-9,TRBD1,-,CASSSGQGAWSNQPQHF,TGTGCCAGCAGCTCCGGACAGGGGGCGTGGAGCAATCAGCCCCAGCATTTT
TRBJ1-6,TRBV28,TRBD1,few,CASSYRDSPLHF,TGTGCCAGCAGTTACCGGGACAGCCCCCTCCACTTT
TRBJ1-1,TRBV5-1,TRBD1,-,CASSLDGQGDTEAFF,TGCGCCAGCAGCTTGGATGGACAGGGAGACACTGAAGCTTTCTTT
TRBJ2-7,TRBV7-6,-,once,CASSLGGTEQYF,TGTGCCAGCAGCTTAGGAGGAACCGAGCAGTACTTC
TRBJ1-6,TRBV4-1,-,-,CASSQAMTGNYNSPLHF,TGCGCCAGCAGCCAAGCTATGACAGGAAACTATAATTCACCCCTCCACTTT
TRBJ1-1,TRBV19,-,-,CASNPSGRGNTEAFF,TGTGCCAGTAATCCCTCCGGCCGGGGGAACACTGAAGCTTTCTTT
TRBJ1-2,TRBV28,TRBD1,-,CASTSLDRAGYTF,TGTGCCAGCACTTCCCTAGACAGGGCTGGCTACACCTTC
TRBJ2-2,TRBV7-6,TRBD1,-,CASGQGAATGELFF,TGTGCCAGCGGACAGGGGGCGGCCACCGGGGAGCTGTTTTTT
TRBJ1-1,TRBV7-2,-,-,CASTHLVNTEAFF,TGTGCCAGCACCCACTTGGTGAACACTGAAGCTTTCTTT
TRBJ1-1,TRBV19,-,-,CASSGYTEAFF,TGTGCCAGTAGTGGCTACACTGAAGCTTTCTTT
TRBJ2-1,TRBV29-1,TRBD2,-,CSALIGGTSWLF,TGCAGCGCTCTGATTGGGGGGACTAGCTGGCTCTTC
TRBJ1-1,TRBV30,-,-,CAGSTGFTEAFF,TGTGCCGGGTCGACAGGCTTCACTGAAGCTTTCTTT
TRBJ2-2,TRBV6-1,TRBD2,-,CASSVLAGGLANTGELFF,TGTGCCAGCAGTGTACTAGCGGGAGGTCTCGCGAACACCGGGGAGCTGTTTTTT
TRBJ1-1,TRBV28,-,-,CASSPSRHKALTGTEAFF,TGTGCCAGCAGTCCTTCCCGACACAAGGCTCTCACAGGCACTGAAGCTTTCTTT
TRBJ2-5,TRBV5-1,TRBD1,-,CASSLKGQGETQYF,TGCGCCAGCAGCTTGAAGGGACAGGGAGAGACCCAGTACTTC
TRBJ2-1,TRBV29-1,-,-,CSVEGSYNEQFF,TGCAGCGTTGAGGGCAGCTACAATGAGCAGTTCTTC